This T cell receptor beta chain was recovered during a study of blood T cell repertoires in COVID-19. The method was immunoSEQ multiplex PCR; TCRdb's version includes in-frame clones alone and lacks a portion of them. Among tens of thousands of clones listed, about nine tenths were seen once. Germline CDR1 MGHRA, CDR2 YSYEKL. The germline V and J ends were trimmed by 4 bases and 7 bases, with 16 bases remaining between them. This CDR3 comprises 15 residues. The gene calls are TRBV4-1 and TRBJ2-2; TRBD2 might be the D (5 bases). Input material: peripheral blood. This TCR came from a man aged 55 to 70 with COVID-19, enrolled during active disease. CDR3 nucleotide sequence: TGCGCCAGCAGCCGCGGGTCAGGTGATGACGGGGAGCTGTTTTTT. Its protein is CASSRGSGDDGELFF.